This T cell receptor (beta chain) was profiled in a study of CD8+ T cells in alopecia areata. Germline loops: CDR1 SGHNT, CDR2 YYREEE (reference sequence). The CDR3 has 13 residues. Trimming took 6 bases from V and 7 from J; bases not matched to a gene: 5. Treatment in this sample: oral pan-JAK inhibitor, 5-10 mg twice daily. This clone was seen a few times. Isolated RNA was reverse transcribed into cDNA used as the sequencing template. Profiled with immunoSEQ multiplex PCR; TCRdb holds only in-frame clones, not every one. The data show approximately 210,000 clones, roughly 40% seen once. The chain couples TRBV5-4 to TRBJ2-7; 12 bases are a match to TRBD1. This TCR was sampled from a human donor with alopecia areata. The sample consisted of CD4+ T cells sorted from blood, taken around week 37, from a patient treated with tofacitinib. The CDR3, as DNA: TGTGCCAGCATGGGACAGGGGGCGAAGGAGCAGTACTTC. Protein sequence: CASMGQGAKEQYF. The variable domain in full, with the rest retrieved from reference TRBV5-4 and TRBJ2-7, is ETGVTQSPTHLIKTRGQQVTLRCSSQSGHNTVSWYQQALGQGPQFIFQYYREEENGRGNFPPRFSGLQFPNYSSELNVNALELDDSALYLCASMGQGAKEQYFGPGTRLTVT.